The 31 T cell receptor beta chains presented below share a single source sample, sequenced in a study of Ad26.COV2.S vaccination and SARS-CoV-2 variants. Treatment here: about 20 received Ad26.COV2.S at low or high dose, single or two shots; about five received placebo; per-sample allocation not given. Samples came from day 63 after the first vaccine or placebo injection. Libraries were prepared by immunoSEQ multiplex PCR; TCRdb keeps only in-frame clonotypes and omits some of them. Of a few hundred thousand clones in the sample, about 83% were seen once. This specimen was peripheral blood, taken in a trial of Ad26.COV2.S vaccine versus placebo. Every receptor here comes from a person between 18 and 65 years old who received the Ad26.COV2.S COVID-19 vaccine or a placebo.

This clone showed up just once. The chain employs TRBV11-1 and TRBJ2-7; 7 nucleotides match TRBD1. Germline V lookup: CDR1 SGHAT, CDR2 FQDESV (reference sequence). V was clipped by 6 bases and J by 4 bases; unmatched bases: 9. The CDR3 loop spans 14 amino acids. CDR3 coding DNA: TGTGCCAGCAGAACCGACAGGGCTGGTTACGAGCAGTACTTC. Translating gives CASRTDRAGYEQYF.

This chain connects TRBV15 to TRBJ1-1, with 9 bases fitting TRBD1. The length of the CDR3 is 15 residues. J lost 2 bases, V lost 8 bases, and 9 bases had no gene match. Germline lookup yields CDR1 LNHNV and CDR2 YYDKDF (reference sequence). The CDR3 nucleotides read TGTGCCACCGTAGCCGGGACAGGGCACAACACTGAAGCTTTCTTT. Translated, it gives CATVAGTGHNTEAFF.

This chain uses TRBV30 with TRBJ1-2, with D tentatively TRBD1 (6 bases). Trimming pared 0 bases from V and 4 bases from J, leaving 15 bases between. Germline V gene lookup returns CDR1 GTSNPN and CDR2 SVGIG (reference sequence). The CDR3 runs 15 residues. CDR3 loop: CAWSVLGRGAYGYTF. The CDR3 DNA is TGTGCCTGGAGTGTACTCGGCAGGGGCGCCTATGGCTACACCTTC.

This sequence joins TRBV29-1 and TRBJ2-5, with a tentative D call TRBD1 (5 bases). The CDR3 loop spans 13 amino acids. Germline V gene data show CDR1 as SQVTM and CDR2 as ANQGSEA. As DNA, the CDR3 is TGCGCGACACAGGTCTACTTTAAAGAGACCCAGTACTTC. This sequence encodes CATQVYFKETQYF. The variable domain in full, with the rest retrieved from reference TRBV29-1 and TRBJ2-5, is SAVISQKPSRDICQRGTSLTIQCQVDSQVTMMFWYRQQPGQSLTLIATANQGSEATYESGFVIDKFPISRPNLTFSTLTVSNMSPEDSSIYLCATQVYFKETQYFGPGTRLLVL.

V usage is TRBV27 and J usage is TRBJ2-2, with 10 bases fitting TRBD1. CDR3 length: 16 amino acids. Germline CDR1 reads MNHEY; CDR2 reads SMNVEV (reference sequence). The V gene end was trimmed by 5 bases and the J gene end by 5 bases; junction bases not matched to a gene: 8. CDR3 residues: CASSSLGTGVTGELFF. The DNA for the CDR3 is TGTGCCAGCAGTAGCCTCGGGACAGGGGTTACCGGGGAGCTGTTTTTT.

This clone was detected a few times. The chain links TRBV4-1 to TRBJ1-2; 7 bases map to TRBD1. Germline CDR1 is MGHRA and CDR2 is YSYEKL. The length of the CDR3 is 14 residues. J was trimmed by 8 bases and V by 4 bases; bases with no gene match: 10. CDR3 sequence reads: CASSLLEGATGYTF. The CDR3 nucleotides read TGCGCCAGCAGCCTCTTGGAGGGGGCGACCGGCTACACCTTC.

This clone appeared a few times. The rearrangement uses TRBV28 and TRBJ2-3; D remains unclear. Germline assignment: CDR1 MDHEN and CDR2 SYDVKM. The CDR3 length is 13 residues. Trimming stripped 5 bases from V and 6 bases from J, with 12 bases between. The CDR3 DNA is TGTGCCAGCAGTACCCCACCCCCGGATACGCAGTATTTT. This gives the protein CASSTPPPDTQYF.

The chain is built from TRBV6-5 and TRBJ2-5; no clear D gene. V was shortened by 6 bases and J by 6 bases, with 14 bases between the two germline ends. Germline assignment: CDR1 MNHEY and CDR2 SVGAGI. There are 13 residues in the CDR3. This chain's CDR3 is CASRLDTGQTQYF. CDR3 sequence (DNA): TGTGCCAGCAGACTTGACACCGGTCAGACCCAGTACTTC.

The genes are TRBV19 and TRBJ1-1; 9 nucleotides align to TRBD1. The CDR3 consists of 14 residues. Germline V gene lookup returns CDR1 LNHDA and CDR2 SQIVND (reference sequence). V was pared by 6 bases and J by 1 base, with 3 bases of the junction left unmatched. The CDR3 sequence is CASSSGQGNTEAFF. In DNA form, the CDR3 reads TGTGCCAGTAGCTCGGGACAGGGGAACACTGAAGCTTTCTTT.

This clone was observed a handful of times. This chain links TRBV7-2 with TRBJ2-7; 8 nucleotides line up with TRBD2. This CDR3 is 14 amino acids long. J gave up 1 base and V 8 bases, and 7 bases lay outside the gene matches. From germline, CDR1 is SGHTA and CDR2 FQGNSA. CDR3 amino acids: CASGSGTGSYEQYF. CDR3 bases: TGTGCCAGCGGTAGCGGGACTGGATCCTACGAGCAGTACTTC.

The rearrangement joins TRBV29-1 to TRBJ2-3, with 7 bases lining up with TRBD2. The V segment lost 4 bases and the J segment 1 base; nucleotides outside the gene matches: 5. CDR1 and CDR2 (germline): SQVTM, ANQGSEA. The CDR3 contains 14 residues. This CDR3 reads CSVGLAGGTDTQYF. The DNA of the CDR3 is TGCAGCGTTGGTTTAGCGGGCGGCACAGATACGCAGTATTTT.

The chain carries TRBV7-2 and TRBJ2-5; 9 bases are a match to TRBD1. The CDR3 consists of 14 residues. Germline assignment: CDR1 SGHTA and CDR2 FQGNSA. V gave up 5 bases and J gave up 2 bases; unmatched junction bases: 3. The CDR3 sequence: CASSQGTGQETQYF. The CDR3 coding sequence is TGTGCCAGCAGCCAAGGGACAGGGCAAGAGACCCAGTACTTC.

The rearrangement uses TRBV7-9 and TRBJ1-2, with unresolved D. Looked up from germline, CDR1 is SEHNR and CDR2 is FQNEAQ (reference sequence). The CDR3 extends over 15 amino acids. Trimming cost V 5 bases and J 2 bases, with 15 bases left between them. The CDR3 protein is CASSPTHPKNYGYTF. The CDR3 nucleotides are TGTGCCAGCAGCCCGACCCACCCAAAGAACTATGGCTACACCTTC.

The chain uses TRBV19 and TRBJ2-7; D is ambiguous. The CDR3 is 13 amino acids. Germline V gives CDR1 LNHDA, CDR2 SQIVND (reference sequence). V shed 5 bases and J shed 2 bases, with 10 bases lying between them. CDR3 nucleotides: TGTGCCAGTAGTGAGGCAGACCCCTACGAGCAGTACTTC. It yields the protein CASSEADPYEQYF.

This clone was counted between two and nine times. J is TRBJ2-6 and V is TRBV7-2; the match to TRBD1 covers 10 bases. The V gene's germline CDR1 is SGHTA and CDR2 FQGNSA. V was pared by 1 base and J by 3 bases, with 0 bases of the junction left unmatched. This CDR3 is built from 16 residues. CDR3 in DNA: TGTGCCAGCAGCTTAGGGACAGGGGGTGGGGCCAACGTCCTGACTTTC. Its translation: CASSLGTGGGANVLTF.

The V call is TRBV5-4, the J call TRBJ1-2; 7 nucleotides line up with TRBD1. From germline, CDR1 is SGHNT and CDR2 YYREEE (reference sequence). The CDR3 is made up of 15 amino acids. Losses at the gene ends were 1 base for V and 4 bases for J; bases not matched to a gene: 7. CDR3 sequence: CASSLSGGDGYGYTF. The CDR3 nucleotides are TGTGCCAGCAGCTTGTCAGGGGGGGATGGCTATGGCTACACCTTC.

This clone has a handful of counts. The chain links TRBV3-1 (or the pseudogene TRBV3-2) to TRBJ2-5; 8 bases are a match to TRBD2. CDR1 and CDR2 (germline): LGHDT, YNNKEL (reference sequence). V was pared by 4 bases and J by 7 bases, with 17 bases of the junction left unmatched. This CDR3 has 17 residues. The CDR3 protein is CASSPGSWTSPGGTQYF. In DNA, the CDR3 is TGTGCCAGCAGCCCGGGCTCCTGGACTAGCCCGGGGGGGACCCAGTACTTC.

The rearrangement joins TRBV6-5 to TRBJ1-2; unclear D gene. V lost 5 bases and J lost 8, with 15 bases in between. The CDR3 sequence is 13 residues long. Germline assignment: CDR1 MNHEY and CDR2 SVGAGI. CDR3 sequence (DNA): TGTGCCAGCAGTCCGGACGGCTCTGGAGGCTACACCTTC. It encodes CASSPDGSGGYTF.

The rearrangement uses TRBV6-6 and TRBJ2-7; weak D call: TRBD1 (6 bases). CDR3 length equals 15 residues. Trimming cost V 5 bases and J 1 base, with 15 bases left between them. Germline V gene lookup returns CDR1 MNHNY and CDR2 SVGAGI (reference sequence). The DNA for the CDR3 is TGTGCCAGCAGTAAGCCGGGACAAGCGTCCTACGAGCAGTACTTC. It codes for CASSKPGQASYEQYF.

V and J are TRBV7-9 and TRBJ1-2, with 7 bases identical to TRBD1. The length of the CDR3 is 17 residues. Germline V gene data show CDR1 as SEHNR and CDR2 as FQNEAQ (reference sequence). V lost 4 bases and J lost 5; bases outside the gene matches: 16. The CDR3 here is CASSSKPGGPSSYGYTF. The DNA of the CDR3 is TGTGCCAGCAGCTCCAAGCCAGGGGGACCCTCCTCTTATGGCTACACCTTC.

The rearrangement joins TRBV5-1 to TRBJ2-1; 7 nucleotides align to TRBD1. Germline CDR1 is SGHRS and CDR2 is YFSETQ. This CDR3 has 14 amino acids. Trimming cost V 2 bases and J 8 bases; bases outside gene matches: 7. For the CDR3, the DNA is TGCGCCAGCAGCTTTGGCCGACAGGGCGATGAGCAGTTCTTC. It is translated as CASSFGRQGDEQFF.

The chain recombines TRBV7-2 with TRBJ1-5; D gene uncertain. The CDR3 runs 14 residues. V lost 6 bases and J 1 base, leaving 10 bases between the germline ends. Germline CDR1 and CDR2: SGHTA and FQGNSA. The CDR3: CASSLELSNQPQHF. The DNA of the CDR3 is TGTGCCAGCAGTCTGGAGTTGAGCAATCAGCCCCAGCATTTT.

CDR3: CASSKDRGYGYTF. Here the CDR3 DNA reads TGTGCCAGCAGTAAGGACAGGGGCTATGGCTACACCTTC. The gene calls are TRBV6-5 and TRBJ1-2; 9 positions match TRBD1. Germline loops: CDR1 MNHEY, CDR2 SVGAGI. The length of the CDR3 is 13 residues. J was trimmed by 4 bases and V by 5 bases; bases with no gene match: 2.

The chain combines TRBV6-5 with TRBJ2-2; D possibly corresponds to TRBD2 (6 bases). This CDR3 has 16 residues. CDR1 is MNHEY, CDR2 SVGAGI, per germline. V was shortened by 3 bases and J by 0 bases, with 11 bases between the two germline ends. The CDR3 nucleotides are TGTGCCAGCAGTTATCATGGGACTGCGAACACCGGGGAGCTGTTTTTT. It specifies CASSYHGTANTGELFF.

The V gene is TRBV11-3, the J gene TRBJ2-2, with D hard to call. The germline V and J ends were trimmed by 4 bases and 4 bases, with 10 bases remaining between them. Germline V gene sequence: CDR1 SGHNT, CDR2 YENEEA. This CDR3 is 14 amino acids long. CDR3 region: CASSWVSFTGELFF. The CDR3 nucleotides read TGTGCCAGCAGCTGGGTCTCCTTCACCGGGGAGCTGTTTTTT.

As regards this clone: One junction end disagrees with the germline gene, perhaps due to a read error. The chain links TRBV28 to TRBJ1-1, with D possibly being TRBD1 (6 bases). CDR1 and CDR2 (germline): MDHEN, SYDVKM. CDR3 length equals 15 residues. CDR3 amino acids: CAGSLLSTGPGEAFF. The CDR3 DNA sequence: TGTGCCGGCAGTTTACTCTCCACAGGGCCGGGTGAAGCTTTCTTT.

The chain has TRBV2 and TRBJ2-5, with a tentative D call TRBD2 (6 bases). The germline V gene encodes CDR1 SNHLY and CDR2 FYNNEI. Trimming removed 4 bases at V and 5 bases at J, with 17 bases between. This CDR3 is built from 15 residues. CDR3 amino acids: CASSVRGGGIETQYF. The DNA for the CDR3 is TGTGCCAGCAGTGTTCGAGGCGGCGGGATCGAGACCCAGTACTTC. Variable domain in full (rest from reference TRBV2 and TRBJ2-5): EPEVTQTPSHQVTQMGQEVILRCVPISNHLYFYWYRQILGQKVEFLVSFYNNEISEKSEIFDDQFSVERPDGSNFTLKIRSTKLEDSAMYFCASSVRGGGIETQYFGPGTRLLVL.

The chain carries TRBV18 and TRBJ1-5; D may be TRBD1 (5 bases). The CDR3 extends over 14 amino acids. Per germline, CDR1 KGHSH and CDR2 LQKENI. The V end lost 6 bases, the J end lost 2 bases, and 11 bases lay between the germline ends. This CDR3 reads CASSTAHGNQPQHF. The CDR3 coding sequence is TGTGCCAGCTCGACAGCGCATGGCAATCAGCCCCAGCATTTT.

The V and J genes are TRBV5-6 and TRBJ1-4; no clear D. V was pared by 4 bases and J by 8 bases, with 12 bases between. The CDR3 spans 13 residues. Germline loops: CDR1 SGHDT, CDR2 YYEEEE. The CDR3 protein is CASSLRLGEKLFF. CDR3 bases: TGTGCCAGCAGCCTCCGTCTGGGCGAAAAACTGTTTTTT.

The chain couples TRBV6-2 or TRBV6-3 to TRBJ2-3; 14 bases line up with TRBD2. The germline gives CDR1 MNHEY, CDR2 SVGEGT. Trimming took 4 bases from V and 3 from J; bases not matched to a gene: 9. The CDR3 runs 18 residues. Here the CDR3 DNA reads TGTGCCAGCAGTTTACGGACTAGCGGGGGGCGGAAAACAGATACGCAGTATTTT. It is translated as CASSLRTSGGRKTDTQYF.

The J gene is TRBJ1-2, the V gene TRBV19; D is ambiguous. The CDR3 is 16 amino acids. Trimming removed 1 base from V and 3 bases from J, with 15 bases in between. Germline V gene sequence: CDR1 LNHDA, CDR2 SQIVND (reference sequence). The CDR3 nucleotides are TGTGCCAGTAGTATAGTGAACTCACCTCGGGACTATGGCTACACCTTC. It is translated as CASSIVNSPRDYGYTF.